This TCR beta chain appears in the sequencing data of a study of blood T cell repertoires in COVID-19. About the study: Acute-phase and convalescent COVID-19 samples originated in the United States, Italy and Spain.

Germline CDR1 reads SGHRS; CDR2 reads YFSETQ. Trimming cost V 5 bases and J 5 bases; bases outside gene matches: 10. This CDR3 region has 15 residues. Repertoires were generated with immunoSEQ multiplex PCR, while TCRdb's copy carries only in-frame clones and drops some. This repertoire shows about 250,000 clones, 82% found once; its top ten account for about 5.3%. Source material: peripheral blood. This clonotype originated in an elderly woman with active or convalescent COVID-19. The chain employs TRBV5-1 and TRBJ1-1; TRBD1 aligns across 9 bases. CDR3 DNA sequence: TGCGCCAGCAGTTATGAGGGACAGGGTAGAACTGAAGCTTTCTTT. Its translation: CASSYEGQGRTEAFF.